This T cell receptor (beta chain) stems from a study of T cell responses to AZD1222 COVID-19 vaccine. Study results and limitations: Donors, mostly white British, included more females; clonal diversity was possibly underestimated.

The table came from immunoSEQ multiplex PCR; TCRdb's copy has only in-frame clones and leaves some out. The sample includes some 130,000 clones, 90% to 95% of them seen just once. The CDR3 has 15 residues. Germline V lookup: CDR1 KGHSH, CDR2 LQKENI. V shed 6 bases and J shed 4 bases, with 17 bases lying between them. This clone was seen a single time. Its antigen is as yet unknown. The chain links TRBV18 to TRBJ2-3; D uncertain. This sample comprised peripheral blood, obtained on day 0 of AZD1222 vaccination. The sequence derives from an adult in good health. The CDR3 DNA follows: TGTGCCAGCTCCCCGACCTCCGGTAGTTCAGATACGCAGTATTTT. It encodes CASSPTSGSSDTQYF.